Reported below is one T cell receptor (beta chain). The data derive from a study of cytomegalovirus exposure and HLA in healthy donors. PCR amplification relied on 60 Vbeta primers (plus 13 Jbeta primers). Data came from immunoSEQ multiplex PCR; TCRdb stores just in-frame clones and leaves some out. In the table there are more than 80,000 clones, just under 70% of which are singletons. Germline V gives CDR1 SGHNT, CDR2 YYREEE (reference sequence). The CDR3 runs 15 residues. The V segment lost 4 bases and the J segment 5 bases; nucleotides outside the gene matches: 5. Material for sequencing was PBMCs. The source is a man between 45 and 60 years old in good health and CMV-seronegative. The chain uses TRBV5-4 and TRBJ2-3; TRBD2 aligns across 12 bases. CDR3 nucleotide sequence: TGTGCCAGCAGCCAGACTAGCGGGAGTGTAGATACGCAGTATTTT. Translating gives CASSQTSGSVDTQYF.